The rows below give T cell receptor beta chains drawn from one sample of a study of cytomegalovirus exposure and HLA in healthy donors. Assay: immunoSEQ multiplex PCR; the TCRdb copy retains only in-frame clones and omits some. Among more than 95,000 clones, over 70% were seen once, and the ten largest hold roughly 11%. The material sequenced was PBMCs. The receptors derive from a woman in her forties or fifties in good health and CMV-seropositive. Both conserved end residues are part of each CDR3. D genes are given only for firm matches. Size tells how often a clone was seen (once, few, many) or the class of an expanded clone, and some rows leave it out.

V gene: TRBV6-5
D gene: TRBD1
J gene: TRBJ1-2
clone size: .
CDR3 protein: CASSATLQGYHGYTF
CDR3 DNA: TGTGCCAGCAGTGCCACCCTACAGGGGTACCATGGCTACACCTTC

V gene: TRBV2
D gene: .
J gene: TRBJ2-2
clone size: .
CDR3 protein: CASSDRQAGELFF
CDR3 DNA: TGTGCCAGCAGTGACCGACAGGCCGGGGAGCTGTTTTTT

V gene: TRBV7-9
D gene: TRBD2
J gene: TRBJ2-1
clone size: .
CDR3 protein: CASSLGQGGGIFEQFF
CDR3 DNA: TGTGCCAGCAGCTTAGGGCAAGGCGGGGGGATTTTCGAGCAGTTCTTC

V gene: TRBV5-1
D gene: TRBD1
J gene: TRBJ1-2
clone size: .
CDR3 protein: CASSPQGVYGYTF
CDR3 DNA: TGCGCCAGCAGCCCACAGGGGGTCTATGGCTACACCTTC

V gene: TRBV29-1
D gene: .
J gene: TRBJ2-2
clone size: .
CDR3 protein: CSVARAANTGELFF
CDR3 DNA: TGCAGCGTTGCCCGTGCGGCGAACACCGGGGAGCTGTTTTTT

V gene: TRBV5-1
D gene: TRBD2
J gene: TRBJ2-3
clone size: .
CDR3 protein: CASSIDPSGGDTDTQYF
CDR3 DNA: TGCGCCAGCAGCATCGATCCTAGCGGGGGGGACACAGATACGCAGTATTTT

V gene: TRBV4-1
D gene: TRBD1
J gene: TRBJ2-2
clone size: .
CDR3 protein: CASSHLGTGRNTGELFF
CDR3 DNA: TGCGCCAGCAGCCACCTCGGGACAGGGAGGAACACCGGGGAGCTGTTTTTT

V gene: TRBV5-4
D gene: TRBD1
J gene: TRBJ2-7
clone size: .
CDR3 protein: CASSDRDRASYEQYF
CDR3 DNA: TGTGCCAGCAGCGACCGGGACAGGGCATCTTACGAGCAGTACTTC

V gene: TRBV7-9
D gene: TRBD1
J gene: TRBJ1-2
clone size: .
CDR3 protein: CASSEDRRRYGYTF
CDR3 DNA: TGTGCCAGCAGCGAGGACAGGCGGAGGTATGGCTACACCTTC

V gene: TRBV7-2
D gene: TRBD2
J gene: TRBJ2-7
clone size: .
CDR3 protein: CASKAAAGGYEQYF
CDR3 DNA: TGTGCCAGCAAGGCTGCAGCGGGAGGGTACGAGCAGTACTTC

V gene: TRBV5-1
D gene: .
J gene: TRBJ1-1
clone size: .
CDR3 protein: CASSLTRSMNTEAFF
CDR3 DNA: TGCGCCAGCAGCTTGACCCGGAGCATGAACACTGAAGCTTTCTTT

V gene: TRBV13
D gene: TRBD1
J gene: TRBJ2-3
clone size: .
CDR3 protein: CASRTGTGGADTQYF
CDR3 DNA: TGTGCCAGCAGAACCGGGACAGGGGGCGCAGATACGCAGTATTTT

V gene: TRBV7-2
D gene: TRBD1
J gene: TRBJ2-7
clone size: few
CDR3 protein: CASSLGQGVIYEQYF
CDR3 DNA: TGTGCCAGCAGCTTAGGACAGGGGGTGATCTACGAGCAGTACTTC

V gene: TRBV11-2
D gene: TRBD1
J gene: TRBJ1-3
clone size: .
CDR3 protein: CASSFRPTGYSGNTIYF
CDR3 DNA: TGTGCCAGCAGCTTTAGGCCGACAGGGTACTCTGGAAACACCATATATTTT

V gene: TRBV7-9
D gene: .
J gene: TRBJ1-2
clone size: .
CDR3 protein: CASSFPGAEGYTF
CDR3 DNA: TGTGCCAGCAGCTTTCCAGGGGCTGAGGGCTACACCTTC

V gene: TRBV7-9
D gene: TRBD2
J gene: TRBJ2-5
clone size: .
CDR3 protein: CASSLLAGQETQYF
CDR3 DNA: TGTGCCAGCAGCTTGCTAGCGGGGCAAGAGACCCAGTACTTC

V gene: TRBV6-6
D gene: .
J gene: TRBJ1-5
clone size: .
CDR3 protein: CASNNGGRNQPQHF
CDR3 DNA: TGTGCCAGCAACAACGGGGGGCGCAATCAGCCCCAGCATTTT

V gene: TRBV5-4
D gene: .
J gene: TRBJ2-3
clone size: .
CDR3 protein: CASSPYGGSVSTDTQYF
CDR3 DNA: TGTGCCAGCAGCCCGTACGGCGGGTCGGTGAGTACAGATACGCAGTATTTT

V gene: TRBV5-6
D gene: TRBD1
J gene: TRBJ1-5
clone size: .
CDR3 protein: CASSRGDSRFVPQHF
CDR3 DNA: TGTGCCAGCAGCCGAGGGGACAGCAGATTCGTCCCCCAGCATTTT

V gene: TRBV30
D gene: TRBD1
J gene: TRBJ1-4
clone size: .
CDR3 protein: CATPGQGATNEKLFF
CDR3 DNA: TGTGCCACGCCGGGACAGGGTGCAACTAATGAAAAACTGTTTTTT

V gene: TRBV28
D gene: TRBD1
J gene: TRBJ1-4
clone size: .
CDR3 protein: CASLQGAGEKLFF
CDR3 DNA: TGTGCCAGCCTACAGGGGGCAGGGGAAAAACTGTTTTTT

V gene: TRBV2
D gene: .
J gene: TRBJ1-2
clone size: .
CDR3 protein: CASSVSANYGYTF
CDR3 DNA: TGTGCCAGCAGTGTGTCAGCTAACTATGGCTACACCTTC

V gene: TRBV7-3
D gene: TRBD1
J gene: TRBJ1-1
clone size: few
CDR3 protein: CASSFGTGGMGAFF
CDR3 DNA: TGTGCCAGCAGCTTTGGGACAGGGGGAATGGGAGCTTTCTTT

V gene: TRBV7-2
D gene: .
J gene: TRBJ2-5
clone size: .
CDR3 protein: CASSLTRQETQYF
CDR3 DNA: TGTGCCAGCAGCTTGACTAGGCAAGAGACCCAGTACTTC

V gene: TRBV7-9
D gene: TRBD1
J gene: TRBJ2-1
clone size: few
CDR3 protein: CASSLRSGTVYNEQFF
CDR3 DNA: TGTGCCAGCAGCCTCCGCTCCGGGACAGTATACAATGAGCAGTTCTTC

V gene: TRBV7-2
D gene: TRBD2
J gene: TRBJ2-7
clone size: .
CDR3 protein: CASSLLTSGAYEQYF
CDR3 DNA: TGTGCCAGCAGCTTATTGACTAGCGGGGCCTACGAGCAGTACTTC

V gene: TRBV5-6
D gene: .
J gene: TRBJ1-1
clone size: .
CDR3 protein: CASTPQMNTEAFF
CDR3 DNA: TGTGCCAGCACCCCCCAAATGAACACTGAAGCTTTCTTT

V gene: TRBV19
D gene: TRBD2
J gene: TRBJ2-2
clone size: .
CDR3 protein: CASNWLADTGELFF
CDR3 DNA: TGTGCCAGTAATTGGCTAGCGGACACCGGGGAGCTGTTTTTT

V gene: TRBV7-8
D gene: .
J gene: TRBJ1-1
clone size: once
CDR3 protein: CASSINTEAFF
CDR3 DNA: TGTGCCAGCAGTATAAACACTGAAGCTTTCTTT

V gene: TRBV9
D gene: .
J gene: TRBJ2-7
clone size: .
CDR3 protein: CASSVGGISYEQYF
CDR3 DNA: TGTGCCAGCAGCGTTGGGGGGATCTCCTACGAGCAGTACTTC

V gene: TRBV28
D gene: .
J gene: TRBJ1-1
clone size: .
CDR3 protein: CASYSPPNTEAFF
CDR3 DNA: TGTGCCAGCTATTCCCCCCCGAACACTGAAGCTTTCTTT

V gene: TRBV12-5
D gene: TRBD1
J gene: TRBJ2-7
clone size: .
CDR3 protein: CASGLDRGDEQYF
CDR3 DNA: TGTGCTAGTGGTTTGGACAGGGGGGACGAGCAGTACTTC

V gene: TRBV27
D gene: .
J gene: TRBJ1-2
clone size: .
CDR3 protein: CASRYGVNYGYTF
CDR3 DNA: TGTGCCAGCAGATATGGAGTTAACTATGGCTACACCTTC

V gene: TRBV18
D gene: TRBD2
J gene: TRBJ2-1
clone size: .
CDR3 protein: CASSPPRAGLAGSSYNEQFF
CDR3 DNA: TGTGCCAGCTCACCACCGAGGGCGGGACTAGCGGGAAGCTCCTACAATGAGCAGTTCTTC

V gene: TRBV5-5
D gene: TRBD1
J gene: TRBJ1-2
clone size: few
CDR3 protein: CASSPRTGENYGYTF
CDR3 DNA: TGTGCCAGCAGCCCACGGACAGGGGAAAACTATGGCTACACCTTC

V gene: TRBV19
D gene: .
J gene: TRBJ1-5
clone size: .
CDR3 protein: CASSISGSNQPQHF
CDR3 DNA: TGTGCCAGTAGTATTTCAGGTAGCAATCAGCCCCAGCATTTT

V gene: TRBV5-1
D gene: TRBD2
J gene: TRBJ2-1
clone size: .
CDR3 protein: CASSSLAGAGDEQFF
CDR3 DNA: TGCGCCAGCAGCTCCCTAGCGGGGGCTGGGGATGAGCAGTTCTTC

V gene: TRBV19
D gene: .
J gene: TRBJ1-5
clone size: .
CDR3 protein: CASSNGQLSNQPQHF
CDR3 DNA: TGTGCCAGTAGTAATGGGCAGCTTAGCAATCAGCCCCAGCATTTT

V gene: TRBV30
D gene: TRBD1
J gene: TRBJ2-7
clone size: .
CDR3 protein: CAWATGTGGFGQYF
CDR3 DNA: TGTGCCTGGGCTACCGGGACAGGGGGCTTCGGGCAGTACTTC

V gene: TRBV27
D gene: .
J gene: TRBJ1-2
clone size: few
CDR3 protein: CASSLYRDDPTAHYGYTF
CDR3 DNA: TGTGCCAGCAGTTTGTACAGGGATGACCCTACGGCTCACTATGGCTACACCTTC

V gene: TRBV6-6
D gene: .
J gene: TRBJ1-4
clone size: .
CDR3 protein: CASSPRRTGANEKLFF
CDR3 DNA: TGTGCCAGCAGTCCGAGGAGGACGGGGGCTAATGAAAAACTGTTTTTT

V gene: TRBV5-1
D gene: TRBD1
J gene: TRBJ1-2
clone size: .
CDR3 protein: CASSVIQGRGYTF
CDR3 DNA: TGCGCCAGCAGCGTGATACAGGGGAGAGGCTACACCTTC

V gene: TRBV10-2
D gene: TRBD1
J gene: TRBJ1-5
clone size: few
CDR3 protein: CASTGTGGSNSNQPQHF
CDR3 DNA: TGCGCCAGCACGGGGACAGGCGGGTCAAATAGCAATCAGCCCCAGCATTTT

V gene: TRBV5-6
D gene: TRBD1
J gene: TRBJ1-1
clone size: .
CDR3 protein: CASSGTGFGAEAFF
CDR3 DNA: TGTGCCAGCAGCGGGACAGGGTTCGGTGCTGAAGCTTTCTTT

V gene: TRBV7-6
D gene: TRBD2
J gene: TRBJ2-3
clone size: .
CDR3 protein: CASSPRWRGDTDTQYF
CDR3 DNA: TGTGCCAGCAGCCCGCGATGGCGGGGGGACACAGATACGCAGTATTTT

V gene: TRBV29-1
D gene: TRBD1
J gene: TRBJ1-2
clone size: .
CDR3 protein: CSVTGAVNYGYTF
CDR3 DNA: TGCAGCGTGACAGGGGCGGTAAACTATGGCTACACCTTC

V gene: TRBV18
D gene: TRBD2
J gene: TRBJ2-7
clone size: .
CDR3 protein: CASSLTNSGGIIYEQYF
CDR3 DNA: TGTGCCAGCTCACTAACTAACAGCGGGGGTATCATCTACGAGCAGTACTTC

V gene: TRBV27
D gene: TRBD1
J gene: TRBJ2-3
clone size: .
CDR3 protein: CASRWGQFTDTQYF
CDR3 DNA: TGTGCCAGCAGGTGGGGACAGTTCACAGATACGCAGTATTTT

V gene: TRBV5-1
D gene: .
J gene: TRBJ1-5
clone size: .
CDR3 protein: CASSLIGGNQPQHF
CDR3 DNA: TGCGCCAGCAGCTTGATAGGGGGCAATCAGCCCCAGCATTTT

V gene: TRBV29-1
D gene: .
J gene: TRBJ2-3
clone size: once
CDR3 protein: CSVEWATDTQYF
CDR3 DNA: TGCAGCGTTGAGTGGGCGACAGATACGCAGTATTTT

V gene: TRBV18
D gene: .
J gene: TRBJ1-1
clone size: .
CDR3 protein: CASSPPPGASTEAFF
CDR3 DNA: TGTGCCAGCTCACCGCCCCCAGGGGCGAGCACTGAAGCTTTCTTT

V gene: TRBV6-6
D gene: .
J gene: TRBJ2-1
clone size: .
CDR3 protein: CASSWTEAYNEQFF
CDR3 DNA: TGTGCCAGCAGTTGGACAGAAGCTTACAATGAGCAGTTCTTC

V gene: TRBV5-4
D gene: .
J gene: TRBJ2-2
clone size: .
CDR3 protein: CASSPRNTGELFF
CDR3 DNA: TGTGCCAGCAGCCCGAGGAACACCGGGGAGCTGTTTTTT

V gene: TRBV6-1
D gene: .
J gene: TRBJ1-6
clone size: .
CDR3 protein: CASIPSSYNSPLHF
CDR3 DNA: TGTGCCAGCATACCAAGCTCCTATAATTCCCCCCTCCACTTT

V gene: TRBV13
D gene: .
J gene: TRBJ2-3
clone size: .
CDR3 protein: CASSTVTDTQYF
CDR3 DNA: TGTGCCAGCAGCACGGTCACAGATACGCAGTATTTT